A single TCR beta chain is shown here with its context. Its antigen is still unknown. The data were taken from a study of cytomegalovirus exposure and HLA in healthy donors listed by TCRdb under 2017. Looking at the study overall: According to an earlier analysis of several hundred of the donors, 200 million or so T cells yielded over 100 million unique TCR beta sequences and about 300 Gb of sequence data. A later analysis re-examined previously published TCR beta repertoires from 500 to 700 donors and added high-resolution HLA genotyping to investigate patterns of TCR occurrence. An earlier analysis of 587 of the donors used high-throughput TCR beta sequencing to judge whether each TCR beta V gene segment behaved as functional or pseudogenic. Typing coverage varied by locus: roughly 629-630 donors for A, B, C, DRB1 and DQB1; approximately 500 for DQA1; nearly 610 for DPA1; 450 to 480 for DPB1. Rather than using new phenotypic data, the later analysis identified candidate immune exposures from TCR beta sequences and from how often those sequences occurred across donors. Of the 300 to 500 genotyped donors, 81% were placed in the genetic ancestry cluster associated with self-reported Caucasian donors. Because of strong linkage in the cohort, roughly five DR-DQ haplotypes were treated as single units for association and clustering. The aim of the study was to test whether cataloging public T cell receptors could identify signatures of past pathogen exposure. Class I and class II HLA loci were covered by the typing at four-digit resolution. To predict cytomegalovirus infection status, the study brought together high-throughput TCR immunosequencing, statistical association of individual TCRs with disease status, and machine learning. Donor age, sex, ethnicity and CMV serostatus were compiled alongside the repertoire data. Among roughly 400 genotyped donors of the cohort, an average of approximately 240,000 unique TCR beta nucleotide sequences was sequenced per donor, of which 15% to 20% were non-productive. In a later genetic analysis, genome-wide SNP genotypes for about three fifths of the roughly 670 donors were used, and that subset was treated as a discovery cohort. Roughly 300 gigabases of sequencing data and 70 million to 100 million unique TCR sequences were included in an early release covering 550 to 650 HLA-typed donors. Every repertoire in the discovery cohort had been generated on one and the same sequencing platform. Using immunosequencing, the study profiled T cell repertoires from around 670 subjects and related those repertoires to cytomegalovirus serostatus. Along with the roughly 610-subject first cohort, a separate validation cohort of 120 different subjects was used. Study-wide conclusions, independent of this receptor: In a later analysis, several top co-occurrence clusters were reported to appear linked to parvovirus B19, influenza, CMV and Epstein-Barr virus. Seventeen rarely observed V segments, including chromosome 9 orphons, were excluded from the earlier analysis of several hundred of the donors because counts were too low. A group of highly shared sequence variants was considered likely to be a technical artifact of the sequencing pipeline. In a later genetic analysis, a missense DCLRE1C variant was associated with V-gene and J-gene trimming of TCR beta chains, and the association was replicated in an independent cohort. Because some donors lacked HLA typing at each locus, the association tests relied only on the typed subset. Cytomegalovirus status was reported to be diagnosed by the classifier with high specificity and sensitivity in both the original and validation cohorts. A further reported finding was that TCR beta sequences accurately predicted the HLA-A and HLA-B alleles for most subjects in the first cohort. While some public TCRs were present in many individuals, most TCR sequences turned up only very rarely across donors. In the study, around 150 TCR beta chains were listed as associated with cytomegalovirus. Immune exposure information for the cohort was limited to CMV serostatus. In a later analysis, most CMV-associated TCR beta chains were found to appear HLA-restricted, with HLA associations seemingly driven largely by CMV exposure. Strong co-occurrence of HLA alleles, especially DR and DQ, made assigning TCR associations to individual alleles difficult. The authors suggested that the approach could potentially be extended to other disease states and immunological phenotypes. A later analysis found that HLA-associated TCR beta chains were more clonally expanded and had lower generation probabilities than equally common non-associated chains. Because the 87-base-pair reads could not distinguish some IMGT-functional V segments, including TRBV6-2 and TRBV6-3, those segments were excluded. In an earlier analysis of about 600 of the donors, most TCR beta V segments appeared in productive rearrangements about 87% or about 30% of the time, broadly matching IMGT annotations. Presence/absence analyses assumed roughly uniform sequencing depth across donors, an assumption that may not hold. A later analysis found that TCR association rates varied across HLA loci, with DRB1 alleles showing the most associated TCRs and HLA-C alleles the fewest. In vitro tests confirmed that a few of the cytomegalovirus-associated TCR beta chains recognize cytomegalovirus antigens. In a later analysis, 15,000 to 20,000 TCR beta sequences were associated with specific HLA alleles at a false discovery rate of 0.05. Compared with the roughly 600-donor mean, donors in an Asian-associated ancestry cluster had fewer N-insertions in productive TCRs, according to a later genetic analysis. Only TCR beta chains were sequenced in this cohort, and the absence of alpha or paired-chain data limited detectable features. Linkage disequilibrium might explain the correlated functional status among segregating V segments, but an unknown experimental factor could not be ruled out.

Measured from the cysteine to the phenylalanine, the CDR3 is 15 residues long. The retained sequence is limited to the CDR3, 45 bases, with the frame set at the first base. The V end loses 4 bases and the J end loses 1 base, and a stretch of 10 bases separates them. The germline V gene encodes CDR1 LNHDA and CDR2 SQIVND (reference sequence). In total, just over 650 healthy bone marrow donors made up the cohort. At the time of sampling, every cohort member was nominally healthy, though immune exposures that went unrecorded were likely present. The donor was CMV seronegative and belonged to the group of 352 seronegative cohort members. Each donor provided a peripheral blood sample, and peripheral blood mononuclear cells were used for TCR beta sequencing. Genomic DNA was extracted from the blood cell samples with the Qiagen DNeasy Blood Extraction Kit. The library was generated by the immunoSEQ multiplex PCR assay. For the multiplex PCR, a mixture combining 60 forward primers for TCR Vbeta segments and 13 reverse primers for TCR Jbeta segments was used. Amplification of the CDR3 region of rearranged TCR beta genes was performed with a multiplex PCR assay on genomic DNA. The amplified TCR beta libraries were sequenced on the Illumina HiSeq System as 87-base-pair reads. Processing in the source paper ran as follows. A later analysis counted about 80 million unique TCR beta chains across the 666 repertoires, and about 10 million of these chains were shared by at least two donors. A nearest-neighbor algorithm error-corrected the raw reads and collapsed the reads into unique sequences, merging closely related sequences to remove PCR and sequencing errors. V, D and J gene segments were assigned by aligning CDR3 sequences to IMGT reference sequences. For a sequence to be retained, a match of at least six nucleotides was required to both a V gene segment and a J gene segment. A rearrangement was called productive if the CDR3 had no stop codons and remained in frame with V and J, and every other rearrangement was called non-productive. CDR3 was defined by IMGT convention, running from the second conserved V-encoded cysteine to the conserved J-encoded phenylalanine. Sequences without an unambiguous match to a single V gene segment were excluded from the earlier analysis of several hundred of the donors. In an earlier analysis of approximately 560 of the donors, a V segment was called functional when productive rearrangements were above 56.7%, and segregating when the standard deviation between donors exceeded 5%. To diagnose cytomegalovirus status from the catalog of TCR beta chain sequences, a statistical classification framework was built. In a later analysis, V and J genes were assigned by comparing TCR nucleotide sequences against IMGT/GENE-DB human TR gene sequences. A later analysis assigned CDR3 sequences and most-parsimonious VDJ recombination scenarios with the TCRdist pipeline. In a later analysis, every TCR beta chain was defined by the combination of its CDR3 amino acid sequence and its V-gene family, and reads without a unique V-gene family were dropped. A later analysis removed 592 highly shared, low-generation-probability nucleotide sequences to deal with suspected cross-contamination and a sequencing artifact. In a later analysis, a clonal expansion index for each public chain was calculated from normalized within-repertoire ranks of inferred template counts. Generation probabilities in a later analysis came from a VDJ recombination model fitted to out-of-frame rearrangements, and those results were checked against IGoR. In a later analysis, TCR-TCR, TCR-HLA and TCR-CMV co-occurrence was scored with hypergeometric tests, and a repertoire-size bias correction was applied to TCR pairs. To estimate false discovery rates, a later analysis permuted the HLA or CMV assignments 20 times. In a later analysis, co-occurring TCRs were grouped using DBSCAN, with TCRdist sequence similarity added in when clustering inside HLA-allele-positive subsets. Repertoires with fewer than 30,000 or more than 120,000 public chains were left out of co-occurrence clustering, as were roughly five repertoires with anomalous nucleotide sharing. The clones in this table, taken by TCRdb from immuneACCESS, are in-frame only. Not every clone is retained; where verified, under half of the shortfall comes from an unresolved V gene, and the cause of the rest is unknown. V and J calls and clone size are given by that table; D and trimming were obtained from the DNA. This specimen's table enumerates about 160,000 clones. About 1.6% of the sample lies in the top ten.

The chain couples TRBV19 to TRBJ2-2; a tentative D call is TRBD2 (5 bases match). This clonotype was obtained from a woman in her 50s in good health and CMV-seronegative. Sequenced: PBMCs. The bases read TGTGCCAGTAGTAACTCTGCGGGGAACACCGGGGAGCTGTTTTTT. This encodes CASSNSAGNTGELFF. The CDR3, completed at both ends by the reference TRBV19 and TRBJ2-2 genes, gives the full variable domain DGGITQSPKYLFRKEGQNVTLSCEQNLNHDAMYWYRQDPGQGLRLIYYSQIVNDFQKGDIAEGYSVSREKKESFPLTVTSAQKNPTAFYLCASSNSAGNTGELFFGEGSRLTVL.